This note documents a single T cell receptor (beta chain) sequence. Additional DNA sequences in this sample encode the identical CDR3. Here immunoSEQ multiplex PCR was the method, and the copy in TCRdb shows in-frame clones only, minus some. The data hold about 230,000 clones, with 65% to 90% observed a single time. The data originate from a study of blood T cell repertoires in COVID-19. This CDR3 region has 12 residues. V was pared by 2 bases and J by 6 bases, with 9 bases between. Germline CDR1 and CDR2: SGDLS and YYNGEE. The rearrangement joins TRBV9 to TRBJ2-7; possibly TRBD2 for D (6 bases). What was sequenced was peripheral blood. The origin of this receptor is a man aged 50 or older with COVID-19, enrolled during active disease. The DNA of the CDR3 is TGTGCCAGCAGCGTCCAGGGAGGCGAGCAGTACTTC. Its translation: CASSVQGGEQYF.